This TCR beta chain was recovered during a study of vaccination and CD4 T cells after COVID-19. As for the study in general: Control cultures used a CEFX viral epitope pool, an HIV-1 Nef peptide pool, or no peptide.

Treatment specified: roughly ten-day PBMC culture with coronavirus spike peptide pools or control peptides (ViraFEST assay). Researchers collected the unexposed donor's CD4+ T cells before the COVID-19 pandemic (2011-2018). Points on this clonotype: Its target is unknown.

V lost 3 bases and J lost 5, with 12 bases in between. CDR1 DFQATT and CDR2 SNEGSKA come from the germline V gene (reference sequence). The length of the CDR3 is 13 residues. With the Oncomine TCR Beta short-read assay, DNA from cultured CD4+ T cells was sequenced. From CD4+ T cells that had been cultured, genomic DNA was extracted. One entry per CDR3 protein, called by TCRdb with MiXCR from the PCR reads. The table shows fewer than 13,000 distinct CDR3 sequences, with roughly 30% occurring only once. The chain links TRBV20-1 to TRBJ2-3, with D perhaps TRBD2 (5 bases). The sequence derives from a human donor in good health. The sequenced sample was CD4+ T cells from blood, cultured in vitro. This CDR3 is CSASSGSIDTQYF. The CDR3 region has the DNA TGCAGTGCTAGCTCGGGGTCGATAGATACGCAGTATTTT.